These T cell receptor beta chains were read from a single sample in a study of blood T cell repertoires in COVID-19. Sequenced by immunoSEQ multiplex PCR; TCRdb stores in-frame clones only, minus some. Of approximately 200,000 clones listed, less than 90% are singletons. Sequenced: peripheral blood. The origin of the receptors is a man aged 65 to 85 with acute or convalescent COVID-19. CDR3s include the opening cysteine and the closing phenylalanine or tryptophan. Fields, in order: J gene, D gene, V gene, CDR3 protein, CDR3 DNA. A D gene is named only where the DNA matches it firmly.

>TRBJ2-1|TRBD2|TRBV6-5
CASSSRSSGSFNEQFF
TGTGCCAGCAGTTCTCGGAGTAGCGGGAGTTTCAATGAGCAGTTCTTC
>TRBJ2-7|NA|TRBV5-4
CASRRWQENYEQYF
TGTGCCAGCAGACGGTGGCAGGAAAACTACGAGCAGTACTTC
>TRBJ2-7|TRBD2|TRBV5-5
CASSLSPGLAGLSYEQYF
TGTGCCAGCAGCTTAAGTCCGGGACTAGCGGGATTATCCTACGAGCAGTACTTC
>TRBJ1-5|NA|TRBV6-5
CASSPPRGGQPQHF
TGTGCCAGCAGTCCACCTCGGGGGGGTCAGCCCCAGCATTTT
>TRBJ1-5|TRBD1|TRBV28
CASRKQGARNQPQHF
TGTGCTAGCAGAAAACAGGGGGCAAGAAATCAGCCCCAGCATTTT
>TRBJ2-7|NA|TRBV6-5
CASSSGTLSYEQYF
TGTGCCAGCAGTAGCGGAACTCTCTCCTACGAGCAGTACTTC
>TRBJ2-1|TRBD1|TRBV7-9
CASSYGTGVNEQFF
TGTGCCAGCAGTTACGGGACAGGGGTCAATGAGCAGTTCTTC
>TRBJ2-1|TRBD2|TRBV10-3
CAISGGTSGIHNEQFF
TGTGCCATCAGTGGAGGGACTAGCGGGATCCACAATGAGCAGTTCTTC
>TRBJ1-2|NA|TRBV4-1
CASSHLGLPGGYTF
TGCGCCAGCAGCCATCTCGGTCTTCCGGGAGGCTACACCTTC
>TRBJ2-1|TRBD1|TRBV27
CASSYRTGTGNHEQFF
TGTGCCAGCAGTTACCGTACCGGGACAGGGAACCATGAGCAGTTCTTC